These T cell receptor beta chains were read from a single sample in a study of T cells in Graves' hyperthyroidism and ophthalmopathy. Each CDR3 protein gets one entry after TCRdb re-called the multiplex PCR reads with MiXCR. The repertoire holds 370,000 or so distinct CDR3 sequences, with 20% to 25% as singletons. The sample was blood. These receptors originate from a man in his fifties with Graves' hyperthyroidism. The CDR3 runs from the conserved cysteine through the conserved F or W. A D gene is named only where the DNA matches it firmly. Only some rows state a clone size, as once, few, many or a class for expanded clones.

D,V,J,size,DNA,CDR3
.,TRBV11-2,TRBJ2-5,.,TGTGCCAGCAGCTTCTGGGGAGACCAAGAGACCCAGTACTTC,CASSFWGDQETQYF
.,TRBV6-5,TRBJ2-7,.,TGTGCCAGCAAGTTCTACAATGAGCAGTACTTC,CASKFYNEQYF
.,TRBV7-3,TRBJ2-3,many,TGTGCCAGCAGCTTAACCCGCAACACAGATACGCAGTATTTT,CASSLTRNTDTQYF
TRBD2,TRBV10-3,TRBJ2-5,.,TGTGCCATCAGTGCGAAAGCGGGAGAAGAGACCCAGTACTTC,CAISAKAGEETQYF
TRBD2,TRBV20-1,TRBJ2-5,few,TGCAATGCGCCTCTAGCGGGAGGAGAGACCCAGTACTTC,CNAPLAGGETQYF
TRBD2,TRBV3-1,TRBJ2-5,few,TGTGCCAGCAGCCAAGATTTTACTAGCGGGAGGGCCGAGGCGACCCAGTACTTC,CASSQDFTSGRAEATQYF
.,TRBV20-1,TRBJ2-5,few,TGCAGTGCCCAAGGGAGAGCGGGCTCCCAGTACTTC,CSAQGRAGSQYF
TRBD2,TRBV20-1,TRBJ2-1,.,TGCAGTGCTAGGGTGGGGACTAGCGGGAGAGGGGTCTACAATGAGCAGTTCTTC,CSARVGTSGRGVYNEQFF
TRBD1,TRBV24-1,TRBJ2-7,few,TGTGCCACCAGTGACCCCGGGACAGGGGCCTACGAGCAGTACTTC,CATSDPGTGAYEQYF
TRBD1,TRBV30,TRBJ1-5,.,TGTGCCTGGAGCGCGGGACAGGGGGTAGGTCTGCATTTT,CAWSAGQGVGLHF
TRBD2,TRBV7-9,TRBJ2-1,many,TGTGCCAGCAGCCCAGGACTAGCGGGCCGGTGGGATGAGCAGTTCTTC,CASSPGLAGRWDEQFF
.,TRBV5-5,TRBJ2-7,few,TGTGCCAGCAGCTTGGAGGCAGTCTCCTCCTACGAGCAGTACTTC,CASSLEAVSSYEQYF
.,TRBV7-2,TRBJ2-7,.,.,CASSFYICSARVSEYEQYF
TRBD1,TRBV20-1,TRBJ2-5,many,TGCAGTGCTAGTTCGCGACAGGGCGGAGAGACCCAGTACTTC,CSASSRQGGETQYF
TRBD2,TRBV20-1,TRBJ2-5,many,TGCAGCGGGAGGGCCGGTGAGACCCAGTACTTC,CSGRAGETQYF
TRBD2,TRBV19,TRBJ2-7,few,TGTGCCAGTAGTAACCGACTAGCGGGAGGGCCGAGGTCCTACGAGCAGTACTTC,CASSNRLAGGPRSYEQYF
TRBD2,TRBV18,TRBJ2-7,.,TGTGCCAGCTCACGGGGGACTAGCGCGTACGAGCAGTACTTC,CASSRGTSAYEQYF
.,TRBV20-1,TRBJ1-1,many,TGCAGTGCTCCTAGTGAGGGGGGATACACTGAAGCTTTCTTT,CSAPSEGGYTEAFF
.,TRBV28,TRBJ2-3,many,TGTGCCAGCAGAGACCGGGAGAGGAACACAGATACGCAGTATTTT,CASRDRERNTDTQYF
.,TRBV7-9,TRBJ2-3,many,TGTGCCAGCAGTTTAACCACCACAGATACGCAGTATTTT,CASSLTTTDTQYF
TRBD2,TRBV20-1,TRBJ2-3,.,TGCAGTGCTCCCCCCGCTAGCGGGAGTCCAGATACGCAGTATTTT,CSAPPASGSPDTQYF
TRBD1,TRBV12-3/TRBV12-4,TRBJ1-5,many,TGTGCCAGCAGTACGTCCGGGACAGGGGGCGTCCAGCCCCAGCATTTT,CASSTSGTGGVQPQHF
.,TRBV24-1,TRBJ1-5,.,TGTGCCACCAGTGAGGGTTTCGGAAGCAATCAGCCCCAGCATTTT,CATSEGFGSNQPQHF
.,TRBV12-3/TRBV12-4,TRBJ1-1,.,TGTGCCAGCAGACAGGGAGTTGAAGCTTTCTTT,CASRQGVEAFF
.,TRBV7-3,TRBJ2-3,.,TGTGCCAGCAGCTCCCGACCAGGCACAGATACGCAGTATTTT,CASSSRPGTDTQYF
TRBD2,TRBV4-1,TRBJ2-3,.,TGCGCCAGCAGCCCCAGACCGACTAGCAGCACAGATACGCAGTATTTT,CASSPRPTSSTDTQYF
.,TRBV7-3,TRBJ2-1,many,TGTGCCAGCAGCTTAACAGGGGGGGGCTACAATGAGCAGTTCTTC,CASSLTGGGYNEQFF
.,TRBV30,TRBJ1-6,.,TGTGCCTGGAGCGGGACAAATTCACCCCTCCACTTT,CAWSGTNSPLHF
.,TRBV6-1,TRBJ2-1,many,TGTGCCAGCACGGTGACAGGAGGTTTTGCGACGCCGGATGAGCAGTTCTTC,CASTVTGGFATPDEQFF
.,TRBV29-1,TRBJ2-1,few,TGCAGCGTTGCGAGGGGTGTGAGCTCCTACAATGAGCAGTTCTTC,CSVARGVSSYNEQFF
.,TRBV15,TRBJ1-4,few,TGTGCCACCGAGGGGCGATCGGCAACTAATGAAAAACTGTTTTTT,CATEGRSATNEKLFF
TRBD2,TRBV28,TRBJ2-3,many,TGTGCCAGCAGGCCCCTTTGGGGAGGCGGGAGGTCTACTAGCACAGATACGCAGTATTTT,CASRPLWGGGRSTSTDTQYF
TRBD2,TRBV11-2,TRBJ2-2,many,TGTGCCAGCAGCTTGGTAGCGGGAGCGAACACCGGGGAGCTGTTTTTT,CASSLVAGANTGELFF
.,TRBV2,TRBJ2-3,.,TGTGCCAGCAAAGGGGGGGGGACGGACCCCACAGATACGCAGTATTTT,CASKGGGTDPTDTQYF
TRBD2,TRBV29-1,TRBJ2-2,.,TGCAGCGTTGGGACTAGCGGGACGAACACCGGGGAGCTGTTTTTT,CSVGTSGTNTGELFF
.,TRBV19,TRBJ2-5,.,TGTGCCAGTAGTATCTATCAGTCGGAGACCCAGTACTTC,CASSIYQSETQYF
.,TRBV19,TRBJ2-1,.,TGTGCCAGTAGGGCGTACAACAATGAGCAGTTCTTC,CASRAYNNEQFF
.,TRBV6-1,TRBJ2-7,.,TGTGCCAGCAGTGAAAGGTTCGGGGGAGGCCCTTCATCCTACGAGCAGTACTTC,CASSERFGGGPSSYEQYF
.,TRBV6-2/TRBV6-3,TRBJ2-5,.,TGTGCCAGCGGGTTCGGGGGTGGAGAGACCCAGTACTTC,CASGFGGGETQYF
.,TRBV2,TRBJ1-1,many,TGTGCCAGCAGATCGCGGGGGGGCGACACTGAAGCTTTCTTT,CASRSRGGDTEAFF
.,TRBV12-5,TRBJ2-7,few,TGTGCTAGTGGACCCGACAGCTACGAGCAGTACTTC,CASGPDSYEQYF
.,TRBV2,TRBJ2-1,many,TGTGCCAGCAGTGAAGACAGAGTATACAATGAGCAGTTCTTC,CASSEDRVYNEQFF
TRBD2,TRBV27,TRBJ2-2,.,TGTGCCAGCAGTTTCAGAACTAGCGGAGCGAGTGGCACCGGGGAGCTGTTTTTT,CASSFRTSGASGTGELFF
TRBD2,TRBV29-1,TRBJ2-5,.,TGCAGCGTTGGGGAGCCGGGACTAGGGGGAAAAGAGACCCAGTACTTC,CSVGEPGLGGKETQYF
.,TRBV3-1,TRBJ2-3,.,TGTGCCAGCAGCCCAGGGGAGGATACGCAGTATTTT,CASSPGEDTQYF
TRBD2,TRBV4-2,TRBJ2-7,few,TGTGCCAGCAGCCTAGGGACTAGTCAGGACGAGCAGTACTTC,CASSLGTSQDEQYF
.,TRBV25-1,TRBJ1-1,.,TGTGCCAGCAGTGAATATTACAGAGACACTGAAGCTTTCTTT,CASSEYYRDTEAFF
TRBD2,TRBV6-6,TRBJ2-1,few,TGTGCCAGCAGTTACTTCTCTTTAGCGGGAGCTAACTACAATGAGCAGTTCTTC,CASSYFSLAGANYNEQFF
TRBD1,TRBV12-3/TRBV12-4,TRBJ1-3,few,TGTGCCAGCACCCAGGACAGGGGGCGAAACACCATATATTTT,CASTQDRGRNTIYF
.,TRBV12-3/TRBV12-4,TRBJ2-5,many,TGTGCCAGCAGTTCTCTTGGGGGTTTAGAGACCCAGTACTTC,CASSSLGGLETQYF
.,TRBV10-3,TRBJ1-5,.,TGTGCCATCAGGGGTGGCGGGCAGCCCCAGCATTTT,CAIRGGGQPQHF
TRBD2,TRBV11-2,TRBJ2-7,.,TGTGCCAGCAGCTCCCGATTACTATTGACTAGCGGGAGGTACGAGCAGTACTTC,CASSSRLLLTSGRYEQYF
.,TRBV20-1,TRBJ2-3,.,TGCAGTGCTAGCGATGGCAGGGGAGGGACAGATACGCAGTATTTT,CSASDGRGGTDTQYF
.,TRBV5-1,TRBJ2-3,many,TGCGCCAGCAGCCACCGCCAGGGTAGCACAGATACGCAGTATTTT,CASSHRQGSTDTQYF
TRBD2,TRBV6-1,TRBJ2-1,many,TGTGCCAGCAGCACTAGCGCTCCCTCCTACAATGAGCAGTTCTTC,CASSTSAPSYNEQFF